This TCR beta chain stems from a study of ipilimumab plus nivolumab after autologous stem cell transplantation (dated by TCRdb to about 2021). Regarding the study in general: Trial patients received a median of roughly 5 ipilimumab doses and eight or nine nivolumab doses. Both primary refractory and relapsed disease were represented in the DLBCL cohort, where 18-month progression-free survival was about 86% and 29%, respectively. The trial enrolled patients with high-risk diffuse large B cell lymphoma, mature T cell lymphoma, or multiple myeloma undergoing autologous transplant. The intent-to-treat population of the trial was made up of 30 to 40 patients.

Note on this clone: The target of this receptor is not known. There are no base qualities to consult, and no much larger clone falls within one base.

Checkpoint therapy was initiated 14 to 28 days after autologous transplant, and ipilimumab was administered at 1 mg/kg intravenously on day 1 of selected weeks. Nivolumab was given at 3 mg/kg intravenously on day 1 of weeks 1, 4, 7, 10, and every two weeks through week 26. Combined checkpoint inhibition with ipilimumab and nivolumab as consolidation after autologous stem cell transplantation was tested in a Phase Ib clinical trial. Cut back by 2 bases and 3 bases, the V and J ends lie 11 bases apart. Sequences SGHRS (CDR1) and YFSETQ (CDR2) are obtained from the germline V gene. Counted from cysteine to phenylalanine, this CDR3 has 14 amino acids. Kept here is only the CDR3 DNA, which spans 42 bases and is read in frame from base 1. Beyond this particular receptor, the publication reports: The authors concluded that combined checkpoint inhibition appeared tolerable when used as consolidation after transplant. The authors stated that profiles of the T cell receptor repertoire, regulatory T cell phenotype and gut microbiota provided a biologic rationale for studying this approach further.

Libraries were constructed by the immunoSEQ multiplex PCR assay. The source is immuneACCESS, and TCRdb retained only in-frame sequences with V and J called. Part of the clones is not carried over; for the studies checked, unresolved V genes explain less than half of this, and the remainder is unexplained. This sample is represented by about 19,000 clones; 81% of them were singletons. Of the sample, about 6.4% is held by the ten largest clones. The V and J genes are TRBV5-1 and TRBJ2-5; the D region possibly corresponds to TRBD1 (5 bases align). This TCR came from a male donor with diffuse large B-cell lymphoma. The source material was PBMCs, sampled in a trial of ipilimumab plus nivolumab as post-transplant consolidation. The nucleotide sequence reads as follows: TGCGCCAGCAGCTTAAGGGGTATGGAAGAGACCCAGTACTTC. The resulting protein is CASSLRGMEETQYF.